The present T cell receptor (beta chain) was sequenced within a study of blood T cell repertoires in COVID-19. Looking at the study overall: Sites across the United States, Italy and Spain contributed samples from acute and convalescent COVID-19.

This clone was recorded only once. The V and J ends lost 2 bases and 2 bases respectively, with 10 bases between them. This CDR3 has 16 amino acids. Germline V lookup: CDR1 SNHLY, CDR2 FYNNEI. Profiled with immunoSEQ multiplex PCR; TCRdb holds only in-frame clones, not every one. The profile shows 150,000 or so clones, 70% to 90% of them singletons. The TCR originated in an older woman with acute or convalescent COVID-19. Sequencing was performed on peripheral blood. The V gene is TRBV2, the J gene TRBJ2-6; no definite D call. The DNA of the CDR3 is TGTGCCAGCAGTGAACTAAGAAACGCTGGGGCCAACGTCCTGACTTTC. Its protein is CASSELRNAGANVLTF.